The sequence of this TCR beta chain was determined in a study of CD8 T cells in Susac syndrome. CD8+ and CD4+ T cells circulating in blood were sequenced for TCR beta. Isolation of CD8+ and CD4+ T cells was performed negatively, whereas enrichment of TEMRA cells was done by FACS. V was trimmed by 6 bases and J by 0 bases, leaving 11 bases between them. CDR1 ENHRY and CDR2 SYGVKD come from the germline V gene. The CDR3 runs 14 residues. Study observations and caveats: The number of individuals included in the study's TCR sequencing and HLA analysis was acknowledged as relatively small.

In regard to this clonotype: The antigen is unknown.

Random-hexamer reverse transcription was applied to roughly 0.5 to 1 ug RNA. The TCR beta CDR3 was amplified by immunoSEQ multiplex PCR across 54 Vbeta, 13 Jbeta. TCRdb re-called the immunoSEQ multiplex PCR reads through MiXCR, storing one row per CDR3 protein. The data contain roughly 120,000 distinct CDR3 sequences, just under 95% of them singletons. This chain uses TRBV10-3 with TRBJ2-5; perhaps TRBD1 as D (6 bases). The sample comprised CD4+ T cells from PBMCs. This TCR was sampled from a human donor with multiple sclerosis. CDR3 in amino acids: CAIREGGNQETQYF. DNA of the CDR3: TGTGCCATCAGAGAAGGGGGAAACCAAGAGACCCAGTACTTC.